The 29 T cell receptor beta chains listed next were all sequenced from one sample in a study of blood T cells in healthy people across ages. PCR was performed a second time for roughly 7 to 12 cycles using a sample-barcoded 5' primer and a J-beta primer mix. One entry per CDR3 protein, called by TCRdb with MiXCR from the 5' RACE reads. The sample lists 850,000 to 1,000,000 distinct CDR3 sequences; 51% were seen once. Sequenced input: blood. These receptors were taken from a woman aged 60 to 75 in good health.

The genes are TRBV20-1 and TRBJ2-2; 9 bases align to TRBD2. Germline-derived CDR1 and CDR2 are DFQATT and SNEGSKA (reference sequence). V lost 5 bases and J lost 2; bases outside the gene matches: 6. The CDR3 runs 15 residues. Written as DNA, the CDR3 is TGCAGTGCTCAAACCGGGACTAGCAACACCGGGGAGCTGTTTTTT. Translating it yields CSAQTGTSNTGELFF.

In its sample, this clonotype was seen a few times. The V and J genes are TRBV28 and TRBJ2-3; D is perhaps TRBD2 (6 bases). Germline loops: CDR1 MDHEN, CDR2 SYDVKM. V lost 6 bases, J lost 4 bases, and 17 bases lay in between. The length of the CDR3 is 15 residues. CDR3 bases: TGTGCCAGCAGAACCATCCCAGGGACTTCAGATACGCAGTATTTT. Amino acid sequence: CASRTIPGTSDTQYF.

J is TRBJ2-3 and V is TRBV7-8, with D possibly matching TRBD1 (6 bases). The germline V gene encodes CDR1 SGHVS and CDR2 FQNEAQ. This CDR3 contains 15 residues. The V gene lost 3 bases and the J gene lost 4 bases, with 14 bases spanning the gap. The CDR3 region has the DNA TGTGCCAGCAGCTTGGCGGACAGCCTCCCAGATACGCAGTATTTT. Protein sequence: CASSLADSLPDTQYF.

The chain couples TRBV4-2 to TRBJ2-1; 9 bases match TRBD2. Looked up from germline, CDR1 is LGHNA and CDR2 is YNFKEQ. The V and J ends lost 2 bases and 7 bases, in that order; junction bases with no gene match: 9. This CDR3 is built from 16 residues. CDR3 nucleotide sequence: TGTGCCAGCAGCCAACTGGATAGCGGGAGTAAAAATGAGCAGTTCTTC. Translation: CASSQLDSGSKNEQFF.

This clonotype turned up a few times. The chain carries TRBV20-1 and TRBJ2-1, with 11 bases that match TRBD2. Germline V gene lookup returns CDR1 DFQATT and CDR2 SNEGSKA (reference sequence). V trimming: 2 bases; J trimming: 7 bases; junction bases outside the gene matches: 4. CDR3 size: 14 residues. The CDR3 sequence is CSARLAGGGNEQFF. The CDR3 DNA reads as TGCAGTGCTAGACTAGCGGGAGGCGGGAATGAGCAGTTCTTC.

A few counts support this clonotype. The chain has TRBV3-1 and TRBJ2-5; TRBD1 agrees at 8 bases. Losses at the gene ends were 0 bases for V and 5 bases for J; bases not matched to a gene: 5. CDR3 length: 15 amino acids. In germline, CDR1 is LGHDT, CDR2 YNNKEL (reference sequence). For the CDR3, the DNA is TGTGCCAGCAGCCAAGAGCCAGGGGGCTGGGAGACCCAGTACTTC. This gives the protein CASSQEPGGWETQYF.

The V gene is TRBV29-1, the J gene TRBJ1-5, with 7 positions matching TRBD1. From germline, CDR1 is SQVTM and CDR2 ANQGSEA. V lost 5 bases and J lost 4; bases outside the gene matches: 5. This CDR3 spans 13 amino acids. CDR3 bases: TGCAGCGTTAGACAGGGATTGAATCAGCCCCAGCATTTT. Its translation is CSVRQGLNQPQHF.

This clonotype was observed once. This sequence joins TRBV28 and TRBJ2-1; no reliable D call. CDR1 is MDHEN, CDR2 SYDVKM, per germline. The V gene lost 6 bases and the J gene lost 1 base, with 13 bases spanning the gap. The CDR3 totals 15 residues. CDR3 sequence: CASRDSRSSYNEQFF. CDR3 bases: TGTGCCAGCAGGGATTCCAGAAGTTCCTACAATGAGCAGTTCTTC.

The V call is TRBV6-6, the J call TRBJ2-6; D is uncertain. CDR3 size: 17 residues. With 0 bases removed from V and 1 base from J, the gap between germline ends came to 10 bases. Germline V lookup: CDR1 MNHNY, CDR2 SVGAGI (reference sequence). CDR3 sequence (DNA): TGTGCCAGCAGTTACTCGAATTCGGGTTCTGGGGCCAACGTCCTGACTTTC. Amino acid sequence: CASSYSNSGSGANVLTF.

The V gene is TRBV12-3 or TRBV12-4, the J gene TRBJ2-1; the D call may be TRBD1 or TRBD2 (5 bases each). Trimming cost V 4 bases and J 8 bases, with 15 bases left between them. The CDR3 runs to 14 residues. The CDR3 DNA sequence: TGTGCCAGCAGTTCCGGGACCTCCAAGGATGAGCAGTTCTTC. This gives the protein CASSSGTSKDEQFF.

The chain couples TRBV30 to TRBJ2-1; D is ambiguous. Germline V gene data show CDR1 as GTSNPN and CDR2 as SVGIG (reference sequence). V lost 2 bases and J 6 bases, leaving 8 bases between the germline ends. The CDR3 totals 12 residues. DNA of the CDR3: TGTGCCTGGAGTCCGACTGGCAATGAGCAGTTCTTC. It translates to CAWSPTGNEQFF.

The CDR3 DNA is TGTGCCAGCAGCTCGGGACGGCATTATTACGAGCAGTACTTC. It yields the protein CASSSGRHYYEQYF. The chain joins TRBV7-2 to TRBJ2-7; perhaps D is TRBD1 or TRBD2 (5 bases each). V lost 4 bases and J lost 4, with 14 bases in between. Germline V gene data show CDR1 as SGHTA and CDR2 as FQGNSA. CDR3 length: 14 residues.

This rearrangement joins TRBV24-1 to TRBJ2-7; D is possibly TRBD1 (6 bases). There are 20 residues in the CDR3. The V end was cut by 1 base, the J end by 2 bases, with 26 bases between. Germline V gene sequence: CDR1 KGHDR, CDR2 SFDVKD. The CDR3 loop is CATSDLTYDSRDKVPYEQYF. The CDR3 nucleotides are TGTGCCACCAGTGATTTAACTTATGATTCCCGGGACAAAGTGCCCTACGAGCAGTACTTC.

The rearrangement uses TRBV11-2 and TRBJ2-7; 7 bases fit TRBD2. V gave up 8 bases and J gave up 5 bases; unmatched junction bases: 12. The CDR3 consists of 14 residues. CDR1 SGHAT and CDR2 FQNNGV come from the germline V gene. The CDR3 DNA is TGTGCCAGCGGCCGAACGGGAGGTTTTAACGAGCAGTACTTC. Its translation is CASGRTGGFNEQYF.

This chain links TRBV6-2 or TRBV6-3 with TRBJ2-7; TRBD1 matches 7 bases. Germline-derived CDR1 and CDR2 are MNHEY and SVGEGT. The CDR3 runs to 16 residues. Trimming took 0 bases from V and 7 from J; bases not matched to a gene: 12. CDR3 loop: CASSYSFSGGYNEQYF. CDR3 coding DNA: TGTGCCAGCAGTTACTCGTTTTCAGGGGGTTACAATGAGCAGTACTTC.

This clonotype occurred a few times. The chain has TRBV24-1 and TRBJ1-5; 9 positions agree with TRBD1. The germline V gene has CDR1 KGHDR and CDR2 SFDVKD. CDR3 length equals 14 residues. The junction had 5 bases not matched to a gene; V was cut back by 4 bases and J by 8 bases. The CDR3 here is CATSDPGQGKPQHF. CDR3 in DNA: TGTGCCACCAGTGACCCGGGACAGGGTAAGCCCCAGCATTTT.

The table lists this clonotype with a few counts. The rearrangement links TRBV7-9 to TRBJ1-2, with D possibly matching TRBD1 (5 bases). V dropped 3 bases and J dropped 12 bases, with 14 bases sitting between them. The germline V gene encodes CDR1 SEHNR and CDR2 FQNEAQ (reference sequence). This CDR3 comprises 12 residues. The CDR3 DNA sequence: TGTGCCAGCAGCTTTCCCGGCAGGGTCCACACCTTC. Amino acid sequence: CASSFPGRVHTF.

The chain carries TRBV4-1 and TRBJ2-1; 11 bases map to TRBD2. CDR3 length: 15 residues. V trimming: 4 bases; J trimming: 10 bases; junction bases outside the gene matches: 9. CDR1 and CDR2 from the germline V gene are MGHRA and YSYEKL. CDR3 sequence reads: CASSPSLAGEREQFF. The CDR3 DNA follows: TGCGCCAGCAGCCCGTCACTAGCGGGAGAGAGGGAGCAGTTCTTC.

V and J are TRBV3-1 and TRBJ2-3; 12 positions match TRBD2. V was pared by 6 bases and J by 5 bases, with 6 bases of the junction left unmatched. CDR3 length equals 15 residues. The germline CDR1 and CDR2 sequences are LGHDT and YNNKEL (reference sequence). This CDR3 reads CASSLAGGGVDTQYF. The CDR3 nucleotides read TGTGCCAGCAGTCTAGCGGGAGGGGGGGTAGATACGCAGTATTTT.

The DNA for the CDR3 is TGTGCCGGTAGACAGGGATCCTACAATGAGCAGTTCTTC. Translation: CAGRQGSYNEQFF. The chain links TRBV6-6 to TRBJ2-1; the match to TRBD1 covers 7 bases. CDR3 length equals 13 residues. V gave up 11 bases and J gave up 1 base; unmatched junction bases: 5. Germline values: CDR1 MNHNY, CDR2 SVGAGI (reference sequence).

J is TRBJ2-1 and V is TRBV5-5, with D hard to call. V dropped 2 bases and J dropped 0 bases, with 12 bases sitting between them. Germline CDR1 reads SGHKS; CDR2 reads YYEKEE (reference sequence). This CDR3 has 16 amino acids. CDR3 amino acids: CASSLGPHSSYNEQFF. The CDR3 bases are TGTGCCAGCAGCTTAGGGCCCCACAGCTCCTACAATGAGCAGTTCTTC. Drawing the rest from reference TRBV5-5 and TRBJ2-1, the complete variable domain is DAGVTQSPTHLIKTRGQQVTLRCSPISGHKSVSWYQQVLGQGPQFIFQYYEKEERGRGNFPDRFSARQFPNYSSELNVNALLLGDSALYLCASSLGPHSSYNEQFFGPGTRLTVL.

As concerns this clonotype: A much larger clone differs by one base, so this may be a read error. The chain is built from TRBV12-3 or TRBV12-4 and TRBJ1-6, with no clear D. Deletions cut 8 bases from V and 7 bases from J, with 12 bases between. This CDR3 has 13 amino acids. The CDR3 protein is CASGSAANSPLHF. Here the CDR3 DNA reads TGTGCCAGCGGTTCGGCGGCAAATTCACCCCTCCACTTT.

On this clonotype: One junction end does not reproduce the germline sequence, and a read error may be involved. The chain employs TRBV7-9 and TRBJ1-5, with D possibly matching TRBD1 (6 bases). The CDR3 loop spans 12 amino acids. Germline-derived CDR1 and CDR2 are SEHNR and FQNEAQ (reference sequence). CDR3 sequence (DNA): TGTGCCAGCAGCTTAAAAGGACAGCTCCAGCATTTT. It encodes CASSLKGQLQHF.

Many counts were recorded for this clonotype. This may come from a read error, since a much larger clone is one base off. The genes are TRBV7-2 and TRBJ2-3, with D uncertain. This CDR3 spans 11 amino acids. Trimming left V 2 bases short and J 5 bases short, with 2 bases between. Per the germline V gene, CDR1 is SGHTA and CDR2 is FQGNSA. Here the CDR3 DNA reads TGTGCCAGCAGCTTAATAGATACGCAGTATTTT. It translates to CASSLIDTQYF.

CDR3 bases: TGCAGTGCGGTCACAGCGGCCTTAGGGATGGAGACCCAGTACTTC. This encodes CSAVTAALGMETQYF. This sequence joins TRBV20-1 and TRBJ2-5; TRBD2 might be the D (5 bases). Germline CDR1 DFQATT, CDR2 SNEGSKA (reference sequence). The CDR3 length is 15 residues. V lost 6 bases, J lost 5 bases, and 22 bases lay in between.

The chain links TRBV3-1 to TRBJ2-5; 7 bases line up with TRBD2. The CDR3 consists of 16 residues. With 6 bases clipped from V and 11 bases from J, the junction kept 21 bases outside the gene matches. CDR1 and CDR2 (germline): LGHDT, YNNKEL (reference sequence). CDR3 nucleotide sequence: TGTGCCAGCAGGGATCGAGTGAGGAGCGGGATCAATGAGCAGTACTTC. As protein: CASRDRVRSGINEQYF.

The genes are TRBV25-1 and TRBJ2-7; no definite D call. The length of the CDR3 is 12 residues. Trimming shortened V by 5 bases and J by 4 bases, and 9 bases separated the two germline ends. Germline assignment: CDR1 MGHDK and CDR2 SYGVNS. For the CDR3, the DNA is TGTGCCAGCAGTCAACACCCGTACGAGCAGTACTTC. Its protein product is CASSQHPYEQYF.

At least ten counts were recorded for this clonotype. The V call is TRBV7-3, the J call TRBJ2-3, with TRBD1 identical over 8 bases. The CDR3 contains 15 residues. Germline V CDR1 and CDR2: SGHTA, FQGTGA. J gave up 4 bases and V 1 base, and 4 bases lay outside the gene matches. The CDR3: CASSLNTGGADTQYF. CDR3 coding DNA: TGTGCCAGCAGCTTAAATACAGGGGGTGCAGATACGCAGTATTTT.

At least ten counts were recorded for this clonotype. The V and J genes are TRBV7-2 and TRBJ2-1, with D hard to call. Trimming left V 5 bases short and J 4 bases short, with 12 bases between. This CDR3 has 14 residues. Germline CDR1 is SGHTA and CDR2 is FQGNSA. CDR3 bases: TGTGCCAGCAGCACACAGCTAGGGTACAATGAGCAGTTCTTC. Its protein is CASSTQLGYNEQFF.